The present entry profiles one T cell receptor (beta chain) with its context. Its antigen is unidentified. These data originate in a study of radiotherapy plus CTLA-4 blockade in lung cancer. Overall study findings and caveats: There was expansion of tumor-derived TCR clones in blood after radiotherapy plus ipilimumab.

Sequencing used immunoSEQ multiplex PCR; TCRdb keeps in-frame clones, though not all of them. This sample has roughly 100,000 clones, with over 75% found just once. Patients with chemo-refractory metastatic non-small-cell lung cancer received focal radiation plus CTLA-4 blockade with ipilimumab. The germline V gene encodes CDR1 MDHEN and CDR2 SYDVKM. Trimming cost V 5 bases and J 5 bases, with 20 bases left between them. CDR3 size: 16 residues. The clonotype comes from a human donor with non-small cell lung cancer that progressed on radiotherapy plus ipilimumab. Some clones in this sample may be carry-over from other donors' samples. The input for sequencing was peripheral blood, taken from a patient treated with radiotherapy plus ipilimumab. The chain uses TRBV28 and TRBJ2-3, with D tentatively TRBD1 (6 bases). In DNA form, the CDR3 reads TGTGCCAGCAGTATCCCGACAGGCACGTTATTAGATACGCAGTATTTT. Protein product: CASSIPTGTLLDTQYF.